The next 18 T cell receptor beta chains were all read from a single sample in a study of CD8 T cells in Susac syndrome. Random-hexamer reverse transcription was applied to roughly 0.5 to 1 ug RNA. TCRdb reanalysed the immunoSEQ multiplex PCR reads using MiXCR and keeps one entry per CDR3 protein. The sample holds roughly 28,000 distinct CDR3 sequences, 94% seen once. Source material: CD8+ T cells from PBMCs. These receptors were obtained from a human donor in good health.

This sequence joins TRBV19 and TRBJ2-1, with D possibly matching TRBD1 (5 bases). Germline assignment: CDR1 LNHDA and CDR2 SQIVND (reference sequence). The CDR3 totals 15 residues. V was pared by 3 bases and J by 2 bases, with 11 bases between. The CDR3 DNA reads TGTGCCAGTAGTATGGGCAGGGTAACCTACAATGAGCAGTTCTTC. This translates into CASSMGRVTYNEQFF.

In DNA, the CDR3 is TGCGCCAGCAGCCCGGGACAGGAGTTGAACACTGAAGCTTTCTTT. Its translation: CASSPGQELNTEAFF. V usage is TRBV4-1 and J usage is TRBJ1-1; 8 bases fit TRBD1. Germline assignment: CDR1 MGHRA and CDR2 YSYEKL. Losses at the gene ends were 4 bases for V and 0 bases for J; bases not matched to a gene: 4. The CDR3 runs to 15 residues.

This rearrangement joins TRBV29-1 to TRBJ2-5; the match to TRBD1 covers 7 bases. CDR3 size: 13 residues. The trim removed 7 bases at V and 5 bases at J, leaving 10 bases unmatched. Germline-derived CDR1 and CDR2 are SQVTM and ANQGSEA. CDR3 loop: CSGGPTGKETQYF. CDR3 bases: TGCAGCGGGGGACCGACAGGGAAGGAGACCCAGTACTTC.

V gene TRBV29-1 combines with J gene TRBJ1-1, with TRBD1 as a possible D gene (6 bases). Trimming shortened V by 7 bases and J by 3 bases, and 21 bases separated the two germline ends. CDR1 is SQVTM and CDR2 is ANQGSEA in the germline V gene. This CDR3 has 15 amino acids. The CDR3 is CSGKLVRTVHTEAFF. DNA of the CDR3: TGCAGCGGGAAGCTAGTACGGACAGTTCACACTGAAGCTTTCTTT.

The chain uses TRBV4-2 and TRBJ2-3; 15 bases are shared with TRBD2. The CDR3 is 18 amino acids. CDR1 is LGHNA and CDR2 is YNFKEQ in the germline V gene. V gave up 3 bases and J gave up 2 bases; unmatched junction bases: 6. The CDR3 region is CASSQGGLAGGYTDTQYF. In DNA form, the CDR3 reads TGTGCCAGCAGCCAGGGGGGACTAGCGGGGGGATACACAGATACGCAGTATTTT.

J is TRBJ2-7 and V is TRBV7-2; the D gene is possibly TRBD1 (5 bases). Germline CDR1 reads SGHTA; CDR2 reads FQGNSA. The CDR3 totals 14 residues. The V end was cut by 5 bases, the J end by 0 bases, with 11 bases between. CDR3 sequence: CASSPWQGSYEQYF. CDR3 nucleotide sequence: TGTGCCAGCAGCCCCTGGCAGGGCTCCTACGAGCAGTACTTC.

The CDR3 DNA follows: TGTGCCAGCAGTGAAATAGGTGGCGGCTCCTTCTATGGCTACACCTTC. Translated: CASSEIGGGSFYGYTF. V gene TRBV2 combines with J gene TRBJ1-2; D uncertain. Germline assignment: CDR1 SNHLY and CDR2 FYNNEI. V was shortened by 2 bases and J by 4 bases, with 17 bases between the two germline ends. CDR3 length: 16 amino acids.

This clonotype showed up just once. The V gene is TRBV3-1, the J gene TRBJ2-2, with D possibly matching TRBD2 (6 bases). V was clipped by 5 bases and J by 1 base, with 8 bases between them. CDR1 and CDR2 from the germline V gene are LGHDT and YNNKEL (reference sequence). The CDR3 runs 14 residues. The DNA for the CDR3 is TGTGCCAGCAGCACGGGACTGAACACCGGGGAGCTGTTTTTT. Its translation is CASSTGLNTGELFF.

V gene TRBV20-1 combines with J gene TRBJ2-7; TRBD2 matches at 7 bases. V shed 1 base and J 3 bases; nucleotides not matched to a gene: 9. Germline V gives CDR1 DFQATT, CDR2 SNEGSKA (reference sequence). This CDR3 region has 15 residues. The CDR3 loop reads CSARVPGGRIYEQYF. As DNA, the CDR3 is TGCAGTGCTAGAGTTCCCGGGGGGAGAATCTACGAGCAGTACTTC.

V and J are TRBV20-1 and TRBJ2-7, with TRBD1 matching 7 bases. Trimming removed 0 bases from V and 3 bases from J; junction bases left unmatched: 17. CDR3 size: 18 residues. Germline V gives CDR1 DFQATT, CDR2 SNEGSKA (reference sequence). The CDR3 bases are TGCAGTGCTAGAGATATGAGAGACAGGGCGACGATCGACTACGAGCAGTACTTC. This codes for CSARDMRDRATIDYEQYF.

The rearrangement uses TRBV4-2 and TRBJ2-3; TRBD1 matches 7 bases. V lost 0 bases, J lost 2 bases, and 5 bases stayed unmatched. The CDR3 has 16 amino acids. Germline values: CDR1 LGHNA, CDR2 YNFKEQ. CDR3 sequence reads: CASSQDRGTATDTQYF. CDR3 in DNA: TGTGCCAGCAGCCAAGATAGGGGGACAGCCACAGATACGCAGTATTTT.

The chain recombines TRBV20-1 with TRBJ2-3; TRBD1 aligns across 7 bases. The CDR3 has 12 residues. Germline-derived CDR1 and CDR2 are DFQATT and SNEGSKA (reference sequence). The CDR3 loop reads CTRQGLTDTQYF. The CDR3 DNA sequence: TGCACCCGACAGGGCCTAACAGATACGCAGTATTTT.

V is TRBV9 and J is TRBJ2-2, with unresolved D. V was shortened by 0 bases and J by 7 bases, with 13 bases between the two germline ends. The CDR3 covers 15 residues. Germline CDR1 is SGDLS and CDR2 is YYNGEE. In DNA form, the CDR3 reads TGTGCCAGCAGCGTAGTCCTGGGATTTGGCGGGGAGCTGTTTTTT. Translation gives CASSVVLGFGGELFF.

V and J are TRBV19 and TRBJ1-1, with 8 bases fitting TRBD1. V trimming: 5 bases; J trimming: 6 bases; junction bases outside the gene matches: 8. Germline values: CDR1 LNHDA, CDR2 SQIVND (reference sequence). The CDR3 spans 14 residues. DNA for the CDR3: TGTGCCAGTAGTCCCCGGGACAGGTCCTCTGAAGCTTTCTTT. Translation: CASSPRDRSSEAFF.

The J gene is TRBJ2-1, the V gene TRBV29-1; D uncertain. The V and J ends lost 2 bases and 4 bases respectively, with 6 bases between them. CDR1 and CDR2 from the germline V gene are SQVTM and ANQGSEA. This CDR3 comprises 12 residues. CDR3 coding DNA: TGCAGCGTTGAAAGAGAGTACAATGAGCAGTTCTTC. Its protein is CSVEREYNEQFF.

The chain carries TRBV7-9 and TRBJ1-2; 7 bases match TRBD1. Losses at the gene ends were 6 bases for V and 8 bases for J; bases not matched to a gene: 12. The CDR3 is 14 residues long. In germline, CDR1 is SEHNR, CDR2 FQNEAQ (reference sequence). The CDR3 coding sequence is TGTGCCAGCAGTCATTCAGGGGGAGAGCTAGGCTACACCTTC. Translating gives CASSHSGGELGYTF.

The rearrangement joins TRBV11-2 to TRBJ2-5, with D perhaps matching TRBD1 or TRBD2 (5 bases each). The CDR3 contains 16 residues. Trimming left V 5 bases short and J 1 base short, with 17 bases between. Looked up from germline, CDR1 is SGHAT and CDR2 is FQNNGV. CDR3 residues: CASSLTGPTPQETQYF. The CDR3 DNA reads TGTGCCAGCAGCCTGACGGGACCCACTCCCCAAGAGACCCAGTACTTC.

The chain uses TRBV27 and TRBJ2-1; 8 nucleotides match TRBD1. Germline CDR1 and CDR2: MNHEY and SMNVEV (reference sequence). The CDR3 is 13 amino acids. V lost 9 bases, J lost 6 bases, and 7 bases stayed unmatched. The CDR3 nucleotides are TGTGCCAGTCAGACAGGGGCCGGCAATGAGCAGTTCTTC. It codes for CASQTGAGNEQFF.